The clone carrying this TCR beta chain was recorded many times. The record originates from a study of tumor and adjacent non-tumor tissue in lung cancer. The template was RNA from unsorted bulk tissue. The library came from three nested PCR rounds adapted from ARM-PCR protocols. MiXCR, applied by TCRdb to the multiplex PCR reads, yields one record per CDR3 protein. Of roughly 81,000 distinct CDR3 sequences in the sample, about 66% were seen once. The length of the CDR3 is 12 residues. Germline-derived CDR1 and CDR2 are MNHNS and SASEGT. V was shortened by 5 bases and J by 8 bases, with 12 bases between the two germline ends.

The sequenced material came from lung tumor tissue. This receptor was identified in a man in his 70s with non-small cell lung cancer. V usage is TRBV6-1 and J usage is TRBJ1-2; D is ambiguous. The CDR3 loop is CASSTRKGGYTF. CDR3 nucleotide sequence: TGTGCCAGCAGTACAAGGAAGGGCGGCTACACCTTC.